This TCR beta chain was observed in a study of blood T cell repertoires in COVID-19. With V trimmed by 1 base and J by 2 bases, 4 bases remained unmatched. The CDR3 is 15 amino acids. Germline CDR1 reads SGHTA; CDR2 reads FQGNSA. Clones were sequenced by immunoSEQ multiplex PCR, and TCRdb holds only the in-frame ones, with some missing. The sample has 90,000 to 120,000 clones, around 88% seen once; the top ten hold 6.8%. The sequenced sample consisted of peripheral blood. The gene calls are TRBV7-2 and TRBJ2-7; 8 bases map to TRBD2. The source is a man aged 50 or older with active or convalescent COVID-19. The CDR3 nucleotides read TGTGCCAGCAGCTTAGAGATTAGCGGGACCTACGAGCAGTACTTC. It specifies CASSLEISGTYEQYF. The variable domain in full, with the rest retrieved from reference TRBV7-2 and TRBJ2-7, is GAGVSQSPSNKVTEKGKDVELRCDPISGHTALYWYRQSLGQGLEFLIYFQGNSAPDKSGLPSDRFSAERTGGSVSTLTIQRTQQEDSAVYLCASSLEISGTYEQYFGPGTRLTVT.